The T cell receptor (beta chain) under discussion was sequenced for a study of blood T cell repertoires in COVID-19. Study as a whole: Some COVID-19 samples were acute and others convalescent; all came from the United States, Italy and Spain. Sources were T cells, B-cell-depleted T cells, or PBMCs; the material itself was cDNA or gDNA.

This clone was seen once. V was shortened by 5 bases and J by 1 base, with 12 bases between the two germline ends. From germline, CDR1 is LNHDA and CDR2 SQIVND (reference sequence). The CDR3 extends over 16 amino acids. Profiled with immunoSEQ multiplex PCR; TCRdb holds only in-frame clones, not every one. Among about 120,000 clones listed, approximately 90% were seen once. V usage is TRBV19 and J usage is TRBJ1-6; the D gene is possibly TRBD1 (5 bases). The sequence derives from a human donor in a cohort sampled during active COVID-19. The sample comprised peripheral blood. DNA of the CDR3: TGTGCCAGTAGTTTGCCTACAGGATCCTATAATTCACCCCTCCACTTT. Translation gives CASSLPTGSYNSPLHF.